What follows are 14 T cell receptor beta chains derived from one specimen sequenced in a study of shared clonotypes between healthy human individuals. TCRdb keeps only in-frame clones here, not all; method: immunoSEQ multiplex PCR. The table has approximately 100,000 clones, under 70% seen once. The sample taken for sequencing was memory CD8+ T cells sorted from blood. Subset in this sample: CD45RO+ cells pooled with CCR7-negative TemRA cells. The receptors were sampled from a man aged 25 to 40 in good health.

This clone was seen just once. The chain is built from TRBV7-9 and TRBJ2-5, with a tentative D call TRBD1 (6 bases). This CDR3 is 15 amino acids long. Trimming stripped 5 bases from V and 1 base from J, with 14 bases between. Germline V CDR1 and CDR2: SEHNR, FQNEAQ (reference sequence). The CDR3: CASSRPQGGQETQYF. The DNA of the CDR3 is TGTGCCAGCAGCCGACCACAGGGTGGCCAAGAGACCCAGTACTTC.

This sequence joins TRBV5-1 and TRBJ2-5; D may be TRBD1 or TRBD2 (6 bases each). The CDR3 contains 14 residues. The ends were cut back, 4 bases at V and 7 bases at J, with 17 bases in the middle. Per the germline V gene, CDR1 is SGHRS and CDR2 is YFSETQ. The CDR3 DNA is TGCGCCAGCAGCACACGTCCAGGGGAGGTGACCCAGTACTTC. The encoded protein is CASSTRPGEVTQYF.

The chain recombines TRBV4-3 with TRBJ2-5; no clear D gene. The V end was cut by 0 bases, the J end by 2 bases, with 10 bases between. The CDR3 extends over 15 amino acids. Germline V gene sequence: CDR1 LGHNA, CDR2 YSLEER. The CDR3 DNA reads TGCGCCAGCAGCCAAGACTTCCCCTCACAAGAGACCCAGTACTTC. Protein product: CASSQDFPSQETQYF.

This rearrangement joins TRBV4-3 to TRBJ1-4; 7 positions agree with TRBD1. The V gene end was trimmed by 6 bases and the J gene end by 3 bases; junction bases not matched to a gene: 19. The CDR3 consists of 19 residues. In germline, CDR1 is LGHNA, CDR2 YSLEER. CDR3 sequence: CASRHEWRDKGAPNEKLFF. The CDR3 coding sequence is TGCGCCAGCAGACACGAGTGGAGGGATAAGGGGGCTCCTAATGAAAAACTGTTTTTT.

As DNA, the CDR3 is TGCAGCGTTGATGGACTAGTGAGCACAGATACGCAGTATTTT. It encodes CSVDGLVSTDTQYF. This chain joins TRBV29-1 and TRBJ2-3; 7 nucleotides match TRBD2. CDR3 length: 14 residues. Per the germline V gene, CDR1 is SQVTM and CDR2 is ANQGSEA. The J segment lost 0 bases and the V segment lost 3 bases, leaving 3 bases of the junction unmatched.

The chain couples TRBV7-9 to TRBJ1-1; 7 nucleotides align to TRBD1. Per the germline V gene, CDR1 is SEHNR and CDR2 is FQNEAQ (reference sequence). The CDR3 spans 13 residues. J was trimmed by 5 bases and V by 3 bases; bases with no gene match: 3. The CDR3 DNA sequence: TGTGCCAGCAGCTTGGACAGGAGGACTGAAGCTTTCTTT. This encodes CASSLDRRTEAFF.

This clone turned up a few times. This chain connects TRBV7-2 to TRBJ2-7; possibly TRBD2 for D (6 bases). The V end lost 5 bases, the J end lost 6 bases, and 17 bases lay between the germline ends. The CDR3 runs 14 residues. Per germline, CDR1 SGHTA and CDR2 FQGNSA. This chain's CDR3 is CASSVRDWGFEQYF. The CDR3, as DNA: TGTGCCAGCAGCGTCCGGGACTGGGGCTTCGAGCAGTACTTC.

This clone was counted ten times or more. The genes are TRBV6-4 and TRBJ2-1, with a possible D match to TRBD2 (6 bases). The germline V gene encodes CDR1 MRHNA and CDR2 SNTAGT. V lost 4 bases and J lost 7, with 14 bases in between. This CDR3 comprises 14 residues. CDR3 region: CASSVDGSLNEQFF. The CDR3 bases are TGTGCCAGCAGTGTGGACGGGAGCCTGAATGAGCAGTTCTTC.

The chain couples TRBV6-5 to TRBJ2-7, with 7 bases that match TRBD1. This CDR3 is built from 16 residues. CDR1 MNHEY and CDR2 SVGAGI come from the germline V gene. V gave up 0 bases and J gave up 7 bases; unmatched junction bases: 12. The CDR3 DNA sequence: TGTGCCAGCAGTTACTCGATAGGGACAGCCTCTCAGGAGCAGTACTTC. This sequence encodes CASSYSIGTASQEQYF.

J is TRBJ2-1 and V is TRBV5-1; D may correspond to TRBD1 or TRBD2 (5 bases each). There are 13 residues in the CDR3. V gave up 3 bases and J gave up 15 bases, with 19 bases separating them. The germline V gene encodes CDR1 SGHRS and CDR2 YFSETQ. For the CDR3, the DNA is TGCGCCAGCAGCTGGAAAGCCGGGGCCAACCCGTTCTTC. This sequence encodes CASSWKAGANPFF.

V is TRBV28 and J is TRBJ1-5; D gene uncertain. The CDR3 is 14 residues long. Looked up from germline, CDR1 is MDHEN and CDR2 is SYDVKM. Deletions cut 1 base from V and 1 base from J, with 5 bases between. The CDR3, as DNA: TGTGCCAGCAGTTTATCCCCCAGCAATCAGCCCCAGCATTTT. Its translation is CASSLSPSNQPQHF.

The rearrangement uses TRBV29-1 and TRBJ2-5; D possibly matches TRBD1 or TRBD2 (5 bases each). The CDR3 contains 12 residues. Germline V gives CDR1 SQVTM, CDR2 ANQGSEA. Trimming cost V 5 bases and J 7 bases, with 14 bases left between them. CDR3 in amino acids: CSVWDGTGTQYF. CDR3 nucleotide sequence: TGCAGCGTTTGGGACGGAACCGGGACCCAGTACTTC.

In its sample, this clone was seen a few times. This chain uses TRBV20-1 with TRBJ1-1; no clear D. Germline V gene lookup returns CDR1 DFQATT and CDR2 SNEGSKA (reference sequence). The CDR3 is made up of 11 amino acids. V lost 6 bases to trimming and J lost 3 bases, with 8 bases between them. CDR3 amino acids: CSAAGDTEAFF. CDR3 nucleotides: TGCAGTGCCGCCGGTGACACTGAAGCTTTCTTT.

This clone was recorded a few times. The chain carries TRBV27 and TRBJ2-1, with D possibly being TRBD1 (6 bases). This CDR3 spans 12 amino acids. Germline-derived CDR1 and CDR2 are MNHEY and SMNVEV (reference sequence). Between the trimmed V and J ends, which lost 10 bases and 7 bases, there was a span of 14 bases. CDR3 nucleotide sequence: TGTGCCACCAAAACAGGGTGGAATGAGCAGTTCTTC. It translates to CATKTGWNEQFF.